The 4 T cell receptor beta chains below all came from one sample that was sequenced in a study of blood T cell repertoires in COVID-19. Repertoires were generated with immunoSEQ multiplex PCR, while TCRdb's copy carries only in-frame clones and drops some. The sample has some 150,000 clones; 84% are singletons. The sequenced sample was PBMCs or T cells enriched from blood (not recorded which). Receptors originate from a woman under 30 who had been exposed to COVID-19.

This chain connects TRBV29-1 to TRBJ2-5; 12 nucleotides align to TRBD2. The CDR3 contains 14 residues. After removal of 7 bases from V and 2 bases from J, the junction contained 5 bases not matched to a gene. The germline gives CDR1 SQVTM, CDR2 ANQGSEA. The CDR3, as DNA: TGCAGCGCCCAAGGGACTAGCGGGCAAGAGACCCAGTACTTC. Its protein product is CSAQGTSGQETQYF.

J is TRBJ1-1 and V is TRBV13; TRBD1 might be the D (5 bases). Germline CDR1 reads PRHDT; CDR2 reads FYEKMQ (reference sequence). V lost 4 bases and J 1 base, leaving 7 bases between the germline ends. The CDR3 is 13 amino acids. The CDR3 reads CASSSQENTEAFF. CDR3 bases: TGTGCCAGCAGCTCACAGGAGAACACTGAAGCTTTCTTT.

This clone occurred once. The V and J genes are TRBV19 and TRBJ2-6, with D possibly matching TRBD2 (5 bases). This CDR3 has 17 residues. Germline V gene data show CDR1 as LNHDA and CDR2 as SQIVND (reference sequence). V lost 7 bases, J lost 0 bases, and 16 bases lay in between. CDR3 region: CASTDGMRLSGANVLTF. The CDR3 DNA follows: TGTGCCAGTACTGACGGGATGCGTCTCTCTGGGGCCAACGTCCTGACTTTC.

The gene calls are TRBV9 and TRBJ2-7; 10 nucleotides align to TRBD1. Germline CDR1 reads SGDLS; CDR2 reads YYNGEE. V shed 4 bases, J shed 6 bases, and the junction held 13 bases outside the gene matches. This CDR3 contains 16 residues. In DNA form, the CDR3 reads TGTGCCAGCAGCCCGTTCGGGACAGGGGAAGAGAGCGAGCAGTACTTC. Residues: CASSPFGTGEESEQYF. Full variable domain (missing parts from reference TRBV9 and TRBJ2-7): DSGVTQTPKHLITATGQRVTLRCSPRSGDLSVYWYQQSLDQGLQFLIQYYNGEERAKGNILERFSAQQFPDLHSELNLSSLELGDSALYFCASSPFGTGEESEQYFGPGTRLTVT.